A selection of T cell receptor beta chains follows, all from one sample in a study of blood T cell repertoires in COVID-19. Sequenced by immunoSEQ multiplex PCR; TCRdb stores in-frame clones only, minus some. This sample has some 87,000 clones, with approximately 78% found just once. The specimen sequenced was peripheral blood. Receptors were obtained from a human donor in a cohort sampled during active COVID-19. Both conserved end residues are part of each CDR3. A D gene is named only where the DNA matches it firmly. Clone sizes are given selectively: once, few, many, or a class where the clone is expanded.

cdr3_aa cdr3_nt j_call d_call v_call cdr3_length clone_size
CASSYFTEQDTQYF TGTGCCAGCAGTTACTTCACGGAGCAAGATACGCAGTATTTT TRBJ2-3 NA TRBV6-6 14 NA
CASSMTQEQFF TGTGCCAGCAGCATGACTCAAGAGCAGTTCTTC TRBJ2-1 NA TRBV3-1/TRBV3-2 11 medium-sized
CASSLSGGPHEQYF TGTGCCAGCAGCTTAAGCGGAGGGCCCCACGAGCAGTACTTC TRBJ2-7 NA TRBV5-6 14 NA
CATSSTTGWGGYTF TGTGCCACCAGCTCAACAACAGGTTGGGGTGGCTACACCTTC TRBJ1-2 NA TRBV15 14 NA
CAWKEGSGYTF TGTGCCTGGAAAGAGGGTTCGGGCTACACCTTC TRBJ1-2 NA TRBV30 11 NA
CASSLAGISGNTIYF TGCGCCAGCAGCTTGGCCGGGATTTCTGGAAACACCATATATTTT TRBJ1-3 NA TRBV5-1 15 NA
CASSEWRGGEQFF TGCGCCAGCAGTGAGTGGCGGGGTGGTGAGCAGTTCTTC TRBJ2-1 NA TRBV10-1 13 few
CASSTTGQGGAEAFF TGTGCCAGCAGCACTACGGGACAGGGGGGCGCTGAAGCTTTCTTT TRBJ1-1 TRBD1 TRBV6-5 15 NA
CASKRQGVGAFTF TGTGCCAGCAAACGACAGGGGGTCGGTGCCTTCACCTTC TRBJ1-2 TRBD1 TRBV6-6 13 NA
CASSYARYSNQPQHF TGTGCCAGCAGTTACGCCAGATATAGCAATCAGCCCCAGCATTTT TRBJ1-5 NA TRBV6-5 15 many
CACSGTGATYEQYF TGTGCCTGTTCCGGGACAGGGGCCACCTACGAGCAGTACTTC TRBJ2-7 TRBD1 TRBV30 14 NA
CASGLVITRQETQYF TGTGCTAGTGGTTTGGTAATTACACGTCAAGAGACCCAGTACTTC TRBJ2-5 NA TRBV12-5 15 NA
CASLRAGGRTDTQYF TGTGCCAGCCTTCGCGCGGGGGGGCGAACAGATACGCAGTATTTT TRBJ2-3 TRBD2 TRBV6-5 15 NA
CASSPRQGYTF TGTGCCAGCAGCCCCAGACAGGGGTACACCTTC TRBJ1-2 TRBD1 TRBV7-2 11 NA
CASSSQANTEAFF TGTGCCAGCAGCTCACAGGCTAACACTGAAGCTTTCTTT TRBJ1-1 NA TRBV7-9 13 medium-sized
CASSLGDTYYGYTF TGCGCCAGCAGCTTGGGGGACACCTACTATGGCTACACCTTC TRBJ1-2 NA TRBV5-1 14 NA
CASRNRGNEQFF TGTGCCAGTAGAAACAGGGGGAATGAGCAGTTCTTC TRBJ2-1 TRBD1 TRBV19 12 NA
CASSDRLFGVTDYEQYF TGTGCCAGCAGTGATCGGTTGTTCGGGGTTACGGATTACGAGCAGTACTTC TRBJ2-7 NA TRBV2 17 NA
CASSPGWDRGNTEAFF TGTGCCAGCTCACCCGGCTGGGACAGGGGGAACACTGAAGCTTTCTTT TRBJ1-1 TRBD1 TRBV18 16 NA
CASSRNRVETQYF TGTGCTAGCAGCAGAAACAGGGTAGAGACCCAGTACTTC TRBJ2-5 NA TRBV7-7 13 NA
CASSETRGTDTQYF TGTGCCAGCAGCGAGACGCGGGGCACAGATACGCAGTATTTT TRBJ2-3 NA TRBV9 14 NA
CASSLGLGSTEAFF TGCGCCAGCAGCTTGGGTCTGGGGAGCACTGAAGCTTTCTTT TRBJ1-1 NA TRBV5-1 14 medium-sized